These T cell receptor beta chains were read from a single sample in a study of blood T cell repertoires in COVID-19. Assay used: immunoSEQ multiplex PCR; TCRdb lists only in-frame clones, some missing. Here the sample spans 110,000 or so clones, over 75% being singletons. The source material was peripheral blood. These receptor sequences come from a woman aged 70-85 years who had recovered from COVID-19. Both conserved end residues are part of each CDR3. The D gene is left open where the match is weak. Clone size is stated in some rows and not others, as once, few, many or a class when expanded.

TRBV6-4,TRBD1,TRBJ2-7,few,14,TGTGCCAGCAGAGAGAGACAGGGGATCCACGAGCAGTACTTC,CASRERQGIHEQYF
TRBV6-2/TRBV6-3,.,TRBJ2-6,.,18,TGTGCCAGCACCCCAAGGAGGGGTATCACTGCTGGGGCCAACGTCCTGACTTTC,CASTPRRGITAGANVLTF
TRBV12-3/TRBV12-4,.,TRBJ2-7,.,12,TGTGCCAGCAGTTTGGGAAGGGGAGAGCAGTACTTC,CASSLGRGEQYF
TRBV5-4,.,TRBJ1-4,.,14,TGTGCCAGCAGCTTGGGGGTACAGGATGAAAAACTGTTTTTT,CASSLGVQDEKLFF
TRBV2,.,TRBJ1-5,few,15,TGTGCCAGCAGTGGGGGAGCGGGAATAACTGGGCCCCAGCATTTT,CASSGGAGITGPQHF
TRBV7-9,.,TRBJ2-5,.,15,TGTGCCAGCAGCCTAGGGCGGGCGGCGCAAGAGACCCAGTACTTC,CASSLGRAAQETQYF
TRBV7-2,.,TRBJ1-5,.,15,TGTGCCAGCAGCTTCGGGATGATGGGCGGTCAGCCCCAGCATTTT,CASSFGMMGGQPQHF
TRBV4-1,.,TRBJ2-1,.,14,TGCGCCAGCAGCCACCCGGGACTCAACAATGAGCAGTTCTTC,CASSHPGLNNEQFF
TRBV15,.,TRBJ1-6,.,15,TGTGCCACCAGTGTTGGGCAGGGAAGGAATTCACCCCTCCACTTT,CATSVGQGRNSPLHF
TRBV28,TRBD1,TRBJ2-7,.,14,TGTGCCAGCAGAACGACAGGGGGCTTCTACGAGCAGTACTTC,CASRTTGGFYEQYF
TRBV4-2,.,TRBJ2-5,.,15,TGTGCCAGCAGCCCACGGTGGGGCGTACAAGAGACCCAGTACTTC,CASSPRWGVQETQYF
TRBV11-2,TRBD1,TRBJ1-1,.,19,TGTGCCAGCAGCTTAGGAGGGGGAGCAGGGGGACGACCGATAATTGAAGCTTTCTTT,CASSLGGGAGGRPIIEAFF
TRBV7-2,TRBD2,TRBJ2-1,.,15,TGTGCCAGCAGCCCATCGGGGGGGCGTAATAATGAGCAGTTCTTC,CASSPSGGRNNEQFF
TRBV19,TRBD1,TRBJ2-5,.,16,TGTGCCAGTGGGGACAGGACACCACGATCTGTAGAGACCCAGTACTTC,CASGDRTPRSVETQYF
TRBV6-1,.,TRBJ1-1,.,12,TGTGCCAGCAGTGAACCCAGGTTTAAAGCTTTCTTT,CASSEPRFKAFF
TRBV4-1,TRBD2,TRBJ2-7,.,16,TGCGCCAGCAGCCAAGCGAGCGGGGGGAGCTCCTACGAGCAGTACTTC,CASSQASGGSSYEQYF
TRBV5-5,TRBD1,TRBJ2-7,.,14,TGTGCCAGCAGCTTGGGGACAGGAACCTACGAGCAGTACTTC,CASSLGTGTYEQYF
TRBV7-3,.,TRBJ2-5,.,16,TGTGCCAGCAGCCGTGGGGGGCTAGCGGTAGAAGAGACCCAGTACTTC,CASSRGGLAVEETQYF
TRBV9,TRBD2,TRBJ2-7,.,15,TGTGCCAGCAGTAAATTTAGCGGGGGGTCCTACGAGCAGTACTTC,CASSKFSGGSYEQYF
TRBV7-2,TRBD1,TRBJ2-7,.,13,TGTGCCAGCAGGGGTACAGGGGTCCACGAGCAGTACTTC,CASRGTGVHEQYF
TRBV28,.,TRBJ2-5,.,16,TGTGCCAGCAGGGGCTCAGGGGAGGGGTACCAAGAGACCCAGTACTTC,CASRGSGEGYQETQYF
TRBV7-8,TRBD2,TRBJ2-5,once,17,TGTGCCAGCAGCCCGCGACCTCCGGGGCTAGCGGCCGAGACCCAGTACTTC,CASSPRPPGLAAETQYF
TRBV18,.,TRBJ2-5,.,13,TGTGCCAGCTCACCAGGAAGCGGAGAGACCCAGTACTTC,CASSPGSGETQYF
TRBV10-3,TRBD1,TRBJ2-3,.,15,TGTGCCATCAGTGATAGCCTACAGGGGGCAGATACGCAGTATTTT,CAISDSLQGADTQYF
TRBV28,.,TRBJ1-6,.,14,TGTGCCAGCAGATCCGGGTCAGCTGGTTCACCCCTCCACTTT,CASRSGSAGSPLHF
TRBV18,TRBD2,TRBJ2-5,once,14,TGTGCCAGCTCACCGGGACTAACTCAAGAGACCCAGTACTTC,CASSPGLTQETQYF
TRBV21-1,.,TRBJ2-1,.,16,TGTGCCAGCAGCAAAGTGGGAAGGAGGTCGTCGAGGGAGCAGTTCTTC,CASSKVGRRSSREQFF
TRBV30,.,TRBJ2-7,.,11,TGTGCCTGGAACCGGTTGTACGAGCAGTACTTC,CAWNRLYEQYF
TRBV7-2,.,TRBJ1-2,.,13,TGTGCCAGCAGCCCCTTTACAGGGTATGGCTACACCTTC,CASSPFTGYGYTF
TRBV5-1,.,TRBJ2-3,.,17,TGCGCCAGCAGCTTGGGACCCGGGGTAGAGGGCACAGATACGCAGTATTTT,CASSLGPGVEGTDTQYF
TRBV12-3/TRBV12-4,.,TRBJ1-2,.,13,TGTGCCAGCAGTTTAAACAGTCTCTATGGCTACACCTTC,CASSLNSLYGYTF
TRBV29-1,TRBD1,TRBJ1-3,.,13,TGCAGCGCTGGACAGGGATCGGGAAACACCATATATTTT,CSAGQGSGNTIYF
TRBV28,TRBD2,TRBJ2-7,.,17,TGTGCCAGCAGCACCGGGAGGGGGGGGACCTCTCCTTACGAGCAGTACTTC,CASSTGRGGTSPYEQYF
TRBV7-2,TRBD1,TRBJ2-7,.,15,TGTGCCAGCAGCTTAGGTGGGACAGCCTCCTACGAGCAGTACTTC,CASSLGGTASYEQYF
TRBV19,.,TRBJ1-2,.,13,TGTGCCAGTACCCTAGACAGCTTCTATGGCTACACCTTC,CASTLDSFYGYTF
TRBV12-3/TRBV12-4,.,TRBJ1-2,.,13,TGTGCCAGCAGTTTGGACAACAACTATGGCTACACCTTC,CASSLDNNYGYTF
TRBV6-2/TRBV6-3,.,TRBJ2-3,.,16,TGTGCCAGCAGTTACTCGATTCGGGTTAGCACAGATACGCAGTATTTT,CASSYSIRVSTDTQYF
TRBV5-6,.,TRBJ2-3,.,15,TGTGCCAGCAGCTTGGTGGCAGCGAGCACAGATACGCAGTATTTT,CASSLVAASTDTQYF
TRBV28,.,TRBJ1-1,.,12,TGTGCCAGCAGTTCACCCGGGACAAAAGCTTTCTTT,CASSSPGTKAFF
TRBV10-3,TRBD2,TRBJ2-5,.,14,TGTGCCATCAGTCGGGACTACCAACAAGAGACCCAGTACTTC,CAISRDYQQETQYF
TRBV10-3,TRBD2,TRBJ2-1,.,15,TGTGCCATCAGTGGGGGACTAGCGGGGCGAAATGAGCAGTTCTTC,CAISGGLAGRNEQFF
TRBV27,TRBD2,TRBJ2-7,.,13,TGTGCCAGCAGGGGGACTAGGCGAGGGGAGCAGTACTTC,CASRGTRRGEQYF
TRBV19,TRBD1,TRBJ1-5,.,15,TGTGCCAGTACGAGGGACAGGGCCAAAAATCAGCCCCAGCATTTT,CASTRDRAKNQPQHF
TRBV12-1,.,TRBJ2-2,.,16,TGTGCCAGCAGACAATACCGGGACAGGGAGACCGGGGAGCTGTTTTTT,CASRQYRDRETGELFF
TRBV24-1,.,TRBJ1-5,.,17,TGTGCCACCAGTGATTCAGGGGAACTCTATAGCAATCAGCCCCAGCATTTT,CATSDSGELYSNQPQHF
TRBV6-6,TRBD1,TRBJ1-4,.,15,TGTGCCAGCAGTTACTCGGACAGGTATAATGAAAAACTGTTTTTT,CASSYSDRYNEKLFF
TRBV5-1,TRBD2,TRBJ2-2,.,14,TGCGCCAGCAGGTGGCTAGCGGGCACCGGGGAGCTGTTTTTT,CASRWLAGTGELFF
TRBV4-2,TRBD1,TRBJ1-2,.,16,TGTGCCAGCAGCCAGGGTAACTCGGGACAGGACTATGGCTACACCTTC,CASSQGNSGQDYGYTF
TRBV30,TRBD1,TRBJ1-1,once,15,TGTGCCTGGAGTGGGGACAGGGAGGGGAACACTGAAGCTTTCTTT,CAWSGDREGNTEAFF
TRBV27,TRBD1,TRBJ1-6,.,14,TGTGCCAGCAGGGGCAGGGGGTTGTATTCACCCCTCCACTTT,CASRGRGLYSPLHF
TRBV11-3,TRBD1,TRBJ2-1,.,15,TGTGCCAGCAGCCGTAGGGACAGCGGACGATTTGAGCAGTTCTTC,CASSRRDSGRFEQFF
TRBV27,TRBD2,TRBJ2-3,many,14,TGTGCCAGCAGTGAGCGGGAAGCCGGGGATACGCAGTATTTT,CASSEREAGDTQYF
TRBV21-1,.,TRBJ2-7,once,15,TGTGCCAGCAGGGGACAGAGGAGAGGGTCCTACGAGCAGTACTTC,CASRGQRRGSYEQYF
TRBV6-2/TRBV6-3,.,TRBJ2-1,.,12,TGTGCCAGCAGTTACCAGGGGCGGGAGTTGTTCTTC,CASSYQGRELFF
TRBV10-1,.,TRBJ2-1,.,12,TGCGCCAGGAGGAGGGGATGCAATGAGCAGTTCTTC,CARRRGCNEQFF
TRBV20-1,TRBD2,TRBJ2-5,.,11,TGCAGTGCTGCGGGAGAAGAGACCCAGTACTTC,CSAAGEETQYF
TRBV2,.,TRBJ2-3,.,15,TGTGCCAGCAGTGTCAACAGGGTGATAGCGGATACGCAGTATTTT,CASSVNRVIADTQYF
TRBV28,.,TRBJ1-2,.,15,TGTGCCAGCAGCCCCAGGCGGCAGGGGACGGGAGGCTACACCTTC,CASSPRRQGTGGYTF
TRBV7-2,TRBD1,TRBJ2-7,.,15,TGTGCCAGCAGCTTAACCGGGACAGAATCCTACGAGCAGTACTTC,CASSLTGTESYEQYF